A single sample is the source of the 22 T cell receptor beta chains below, sequenced in a study of chemoradiotherapy in HPV16-positive cancers. The table came from immunoSEQ multiplex PCR; TCRdb's copy has only in-frame clones and leaves some out. The sample has fewer than 8,000 clones; approximately 88% are singletons. The sample was collected from a patient who underwent chemoradiotherapy. The receptor source for this set is a human donor with HPV-associated anogenital cancer.

J is TRBJ2-3 and V is TRBV9, with TRBD2 matching over 15 bases. The CDR3 contains 20 residues. Germline V gene sequence: CDR1 SGDLS, CDR2 YYNGEE. The junction had 17 bases not matched to a gene; V was cut back by 4 bases and J by 5 bases. CDR3 DNA sequence: TGTGCCAGCAGCCCTAACCTAGGGACTAGCGGGAGGTGGCTGGGAGATACGCAGTATTTT. Translated, it gives CASSPNLGTSGRWLGDTQYF.

The gene calls are TRBV5-1 and TRBJ2-3; 14 positions agree with TRBD2. V lost 7 bases to trimming and J lost 5 bases; unmatched junction nucleotides: 9. This CDR3 region has 16 residues. Germline V lookup: CDR1 SGHRS, CDR2 YFSETQ. CDR3: CASAWTSGRQGDTQYF. The DNA of the CDR3 is TGCGCCAGCGCCTGGACTAGCGGGAGGCAAGGAGATACGCAGTATTTT.

J is TRBJ2-5 and V is TRBV29-1, with 15 bases lining up with TRBD2. The germline V gene encodes CDR1 SQVTM and CDR2 ANQGSEA. J lost 2 bases, V lost 6 bases, and 4 bases had no gene match. CDR3 length: 15 residues. CDR3: CSVLGLAGGQETQYF. In DNA, the CDR3 is TGCAGCGTCCTCGGACTAGCGGGGGGGCAAGAGACCCAGTACTTC.

This clone appeared a few times. J is TRBJ1-2 and V is TRBV5-6; D is unresolved. The CDR3 is 16 amino acids. V was pared by 1 base and J by 4 bases, with 17 bases between. From germline, CDR1 is SGHDT and CDR2 YYEEEE. The CDR3, as DNA: TGTGCCAGCAGCTTGAAGGTCAACCCCTTACTCTATGGCTACACCTTC. This translates into CASSLKVNPLLYGYTF.

This rearrangement joins TRBV19 to TRBJ1-5; TRBD1 matches at 11 bases. The CDR3 length is 16 residues. The V segment lost 3 bases and the J segment 6 bases; nucleotides outside the gene matches: 7. CDR1 and CDR2 (germline): LNHDA, SQIVND (reference sequence). CDR3 region: CASSIPGQGARQPQHF. The DNA for the CDR3 is TGTGCCAGTAGTATCCCCGGACAGGGGGCACGTCAGCCCCAGCATTTT.

This clone has a handful of counts. The chain joins TRBV4-2 to TRBJ2-7; D perhaps matches TRBD2 (6 bases). The CDR3 runs 11 residues. Trimming took off 7 bases at V and 4 bases at J, with 8 bases between the two ends. Germline V gene lookup returns CDR1 LGHNA and CDR2 YNFKEQ. This CDR3 reads CASNGGYEQYF. The CDR3 DNA sequence: TGTGCCAGCAACGGGGGATACGAGCAGTACTTC.

V and J are TRBV11-2 and TRBJ2-7; TRBD1 aligns across 8 bases. CDR1 is SGHAT, CDR2 FQNNGV, per germline. V gave up 1 base and J gave up 4 bases; unmatched junction bases: 6. The CDR3 loop spans 15 amino acids. The CDR3 DNA reads as TGTGCCAGCAGCTTAGGGACAGGGAGGTCGTACGAGCAGTACTTC. Protein product: CASSLGTGRSYEQYF.

V gene TRBV2 combines with J gene TRBJ2-5; 7 bases are shared with TRBD1. V trimming: 4 bases; J trimming: 1 base; junction bases outside the gene matches: 18. The CDR3 loop spans 19 amino acids. Germline loops: CDR1 SNHLY, CDR2 FYNNEI. The CDR3 DNA follows: TGTGCCAGCAGTGGGCCCGGGACAGCGACAACGGGGCTCCAAGAGACCCAGTACTTC. Its protein product is CASSGPGTATTGLQETQYF.

The J gene is TRBJ2-7, the V gene TRBV11-3; D not resolved. Trimming removed 4 bases from V and 2 bases from J, with 18 bases in between. This CDR3 comprises 16 residues. Germline V gives CDR1 SGHNT, CDR2 YENEEA. The DNA of the CDR3 is TGTGCCAGCAGCTCTTATTCTCCCCACAGCCCCTACGAGCAGTACTTC. This codes for CASSSYSPHSPYEQYF.

The V gene is TRBV7-8, the J gene TRBJ1-2, with D perhaps matching TRBD1 (6 bases). Germline V CDR1 and CDR2: SGHVS, FQNEAQ. V lost 4 bases, J lost 3 bases, and 15 bases lay in between. The CDR3 extends over 15 amino acids. For the CDR3, the DNA is TGTGCCAGCAGCTCCAGGGGAGGGGGGGACTATGGCTACACCTTC. This codes for CASSSRGGGDYGYTF.

The chain joins TRBV7-8 to TRBJ1-2; 11 positions match TRBD1. This CDR3 contains 18 residues. Per germline, CDR1 SGHVS and CDR2 FQNEAQ. J lost 7 bases, V lost 5 bases, and 18 bases had no gene match. Here the CDR3 DNA reads TGTGCCAGCAGCCCAGGGACAGGGGGTCCGGGGTCGGTGTCTGGCTACACCTTC. Its protein is CASSPGTGGPGSVSGYTF.

J is TRBJ2-5 and V is TRBV5-5, with 11 positions matching TRBD2. The CDR3 extends over 17 amino acids. The trim removed 0 bases at V and 2 bases at J, leaving 6 bases unmatched. In germline, CDR1 is SGHKS, CDR2 YYEKEE (reference sequence). This chain's CDR3 is CASSLGLAGGGQETQYF. DNA of the CDR3: TGTGCCAGCAGCTTGGGGCTAGCGGGGGGAGGACAAGAGACCCAGTACTTC. The whole variable domain, remainder taken from reference TRBV5-5 and TRBJ2-5, is DAGVTQSPTHLIKTRGQQVTLRCSPISGHKSVSWYQQVLGQGPQFIFQYYEKEERGRGNFPDRFSARQFPNYSSELNVNALLLGDSALYLCASSLGLAGGGQETQYFGPGTRLLVL.

The rearrangement links TRBV2 to TRBJ2-7; no firm D call. Germline CDR1 SNHLY, CDR2 FYNNEI. The CDR3 consists of 12 residues. V gave up 1 base and J gave up 6 bases, with 7 bases separating them. CDR3 region: CASSEEGGEQYF. The CDR3, as DNA: TGTGCCAGCAGTGAAGAAGGTGGCGAGCAGTACTTC.

The rearrangement uses TRBV7-8 and TRBJ1-2; possibly TRBD1 for D (6 bases). This CDR3 comprises 16 residues. In germline, CDR1 is SGHVS, CDR2 FQNEAQ. Trimming left V 5 bases short and J 0 bases short, with 16 bases between. The CDR3 here is CASSGRGRSTNYGYTF. CDR3 coding DNA: TGTGCCAGCAGCGGCAGGGGACGCTCTACTAACTATGGCTACACCTTC. The full variable domain, its missing parts supplied by reference TRBV7-8 and TRBJ1-2, is GAGVSQSPRYKVAKRGQDVALRCDPISGHVSLFWYQQALGQGPEFLTYFQNEAQLDKSGLPSDRFFAERPEGSVSTLKIQRTQQEDSAVYLCASSGRGRSTNYGYTFGSGTRLTVV.

The chain is built from TRBV29-1 and TRBJ1-1, with 9 positions matching TRBD1. Trimming cost V 7 bases and J 5 bases; bases outside gene matches: 11. From germline, CDR1 is SQVTM and CDR2 ANQGSEA. The CDR3 extends over 14 amino acids. CDR3 nucleotides: TGCAGCGCCCGGGGGGGACAGGGTGGTACTGAAGCTTTCTTT. It encodes CSARGGQGGTEAFF.

The chain has TRBV7-8 and TRBJ1-1; D gene ambiguous. The CDR3 has 16 amino acids. The germline gives CDR1 SGHVS, CDR2 FQNEAQ. V lost 3 bases and J 1 base, leaving 15 bases between the germline ends. CDR3 amino acids: CASSLRPGWGNTEAFF. CDR3 in DNA: TGTGCCAGCAGCTTGCGTCCTGGCTGGGGGAACACTGAAGCTTTCTTT.

The V gene is TRBV25-1, the J gene TRBJ2-6; TRBD2 might be the D (5 bases). This CDR3 is built from 15 residues. The germline V and J ends were trimmed by 7 bases and 0 bases, with 10 bases remaining between them. Germline-derived CDR1 and CDR2 are MGHDK and SYGVNS. CDR3 DNA sequence: TGTGCCAGCACTGGACGGGACTCTGGGGCCAACGTCCTGACTTTC. Its protein is CASTGRDSGANVLTF.

This CDR3 reads CASSLGVGTSSGELFF. The CDR3 nucleotides are TGCGCCAGCAGCTTGGGAGTAGGGACTAGCTCCGGGGAGCTGTTTTTT. This chain uses TRBV5-1 with TRBJ2-2; 9 nucleotides align to TRBD2. The CDR3 loop spans 16 amino acids. The trim removed 0 bases at V and 6 bases at J, leaving 6 bases unmatched. Looked up from germline, CDR1 is SGHRS and CDR2 is YFSETQ.

The chain couples TRBV5-5 to TRBJ2-1, with TRBD2 as a possible D gene (7 bases). Per the germline V gene, CDR1 is SGHKS and CDR2 is YYEKEE (reference sequence). CDR3 length: 15 residues. The V gene lost 6 bases and the J gene lost 9 bases, with 22 bases spanning the gap. CDR3 sequence: CASISGGGSIFEQFF. CDR3 nucleotides: TGTGCCAGCATCTCGGGGGGCGGGAGTATTTTTGAGCAGTTCTTC.

This chain links TRBV19 with TRBJ2-1, with 10 bases lining up with TRBD2. This CDR3 spans 15 amino acids. J was trimmed by 2 bases and V by 4 bases; bases with no gene match: 2. Germline CDR1 LNHDA, CDR2 SQIVND (reference sequence). This chain's CDR3 is CASSNGLAAYNEQFF. For the CDR3, the DNA is TGTGCCAGTAGTAACGGACTAGCGGCCTACAATGAGCAGTTCTTC.

V and J are TRBV11-3 and TRBJ2-7; 9 nucleotides line up with TRBD1. After removal of 5 bases from V and 5 bases from J, the junction contained 13 bases not matched to a gene. The V gene's germline CDR1 is SGHNT and CDR2 YENEEA. The CDR3 is made up of 16 amino acids. The CDR3 loop is CASSPIPGTGKNEQYF. In nucleotides, the CDR3 is TGTGCCAGCAGCCCAATTCCCGGGACAGGGAAAAACGAGCAGTACTTC. Based on the CDR3 plus reference TRBV11-3 and TRBJ2-7, the full variable domain is EAGVVQSPRYKIIEKKQPVAFWCNPISGHNTLYWYLQNLGQGPELLIRYENEEAVDDSQLPKDRFSAERLKGVDSTLKIQPAELGDSAVYLCASSPIPGTGKNEQYFGPGTRLTVT.

CDR3 amino acids: CASIFRTDDNEKLFF. The CDR3 DNA follows: TGTGCCAGCATCTTCCGGACCGATGATAATGAAAAACTGTTTTTT. V usage is TRBV27 and J usage is TRBJ1-4, with no clear D. The CDR3 has 15 residues. Trimming removed 7 bases at V and 4 bases at J, with 16 bases between. Per germline, CDR1 MNHEY and CDR2 SMNVEV (reference sequence).